Below are 10 T cell receptor beta chains sequenced from a single sample in a study of blood T cell repertoires in COVID-19. Profiling relied on immunoSEQ multiplex PCR, and the TCRdb table lists in-frame clones only, not all of them. The data contain some 250,000 clones, around 88% of them seen just once; the ten biggest clones take up roughly 2%. Sample: peripheral blood. These TCRs come from a man aged 25 to 45 with active or convalescent COVID-19.

This clone has a single count. The V gene is TRBV6-5, the J gene TRBJ1-4; TRBD1 might be the D (6 bases). CDR1 MNHEY and CDR2 SVGAGI come from the germline V gene. The germline V and J ends were trimmed by 8 bases and 3 bases, with 7 bases remaining between them. This CDR3 is built from 12 residues. CDR3 region: CASGQPNEKLFF. In nucleotides, the CDR3 is TGTGCCAGCGGACAGCCTAATGAAAAACTGTTTTTT.

V is TRBV4-1 and J is TRBJ2-2, with D tentatively TRBD2 (6 bases). Per germline, CDR1 MGHRA and CDR2 YSYEKL. CDR3 length equals 15 residues. The V end lost 1 base, the J end lost 2 bases, and 8 bases lay between the germline ends. The CDR3: CASSQGRGNTGELFF. The DNA of the CDR3 is TGCGCCAGCAGCCAAGGGCGGGGAAACACCGGGGAGCTGTTTTTT.

The V gene is TRBV14, the J gene TRBJ1-1; TRBD1 matches at 10 bases. Trimming removed 6 bases from V and 1 base from J; junction bases left unmatched: 5. In germline, CDR1 is SGHDN, CDR2 FVKESK. CDR3 length: 15 residues. The CDR3 DNA is TGTGCCAGCAGTCGGACAGGGGGGCGGAACACTGAAGCTTTCTTT. Translation gives CASSRTGGRNTEAFF.

This clone has only one observation. The V gene is TRBV7-2, the J gene TRBJ1-6; D is undetermined. The V and J ends lost 5 bases and 5 bases respectively, with 10 bases between them. The CDR3 is 14 residues long. Germline-derived CDR1 and CDR2 are SGHTA and FQGNSA. CDR3 amino acids: CASSTLSNNSPLHF. For the CDR3, the DNA is TGTGCCAGCAGCACGTTAAGCAATAATTCACCCCTCCACTTT.

This chain uses TRBV3-1 (or the pseudogene TRBV3-2) with TRBJ1-1; maybe TRBD1 (6 bases). CDR3 length: 15 amino acids. Between the trimmed V and J ends, which lost 1 base and 10 bases, there was a span of 19 bases. Germline CDR1 is LGHDT and CDR2 is YNNKEL (reference sequence). The CDR3 here is CASSQAVGQGRAAFF. CDR3 DNA sequence: TGTGCCAGCAGCCAAGCGGTGGGTCAGGGGCGAGCAGCTTTCTTT.

This chain joins TRBV3-1 (or the pseudogene TRBV3-2) and TRBJ1-1; D remains unclear. V lost 4 bases, J lost 3 bases, and 15 bases lay in between. This CDR3 spans 15 amino acids. Germline V CDR1 and CDR2: LGHDT, YNNKEL (reference sequence). The CDR3 DNA sequence: TGTGCCAGCAGCCTCCTTCCGGGGAGGGACACTGAAGCTTTCTTT. The encoded protein is CASSLLPGRDTEAFF.

The chain carries TRBV6-5 and TRBJ1-1; weak D call: TRBD1 (6 bases). The V end was cut by 6 bases, the J end by 4 bases, with 15 bases between. From germline, CDR1 is MNHEY and CDR2 SVGAGI. The CDR3 is 14 amino acids. As DNA, the CDR3 is TGTGCCAGCAGCTCTGGGGGCGTAAGCACTGAAGCTTTCTTT. Translating gives CASSSGGVSTEAFF.

The chain links TRBV7-9 to TRBJ2-3; 7 bases align to TRBD2. The CDR3 length is 14 residues. Germline trimming cut 8 bases from V and 4 bases from J; bases unmatched to any gene: 9. Per the germline V gene, CDR1 is SEHNR and CDR2 is FQNEAQ (reference sequence). DNA for the CDR3: TGTGCCAGCTGGGGCGGGGGATCTTCAGATACGCAGTATTTT. Its translation: CASWGGGSSDTQYF. Filled out from reference TRBV7-9 and TRBJ2-3, the complete variable domain reads DTGVSQNPRHKITKRGQNVTFRCDPISEHNRLYWYRQTLGQGPEFLTYFQNEAQLEKSRLLSDRFSAERPKGSFSTLEIQRTEQGDSAMYLCASWGGGSSDTQYFGPGTRLTVL.

The rearrangement joins TRBV15 to TRBJ2-3, with D possibly TRBD1 on 6 matching bases. Trimming took off 3 bases at V and 6 bases at J, with 19 bases between the two ends. Germline V gene lookup returns CDR1 LNHNV and CDR2 YYDKDF (reference sequence). The CDR3 has 16 residues. The CDR3, as DNA: TGTGCCACCAGCAGGGCCTACATACAGGGATTCGATACGCAGTATTTT. Protein sequence: CATSRAYIQGFDTQYF.

This CDR3 reads CASSRTGSSYEQYF. DNA for the CDR3: TGTGCCAGCAGCCGGACAGGGAGCTCCTACGAGCAGTACTTC. The J gene is TRBJ2-7, the V gene TRBV6-5, with 8 bases lining up with TRBD1. Trimming removed 6 bases from V and 0 bases from J; junction bases left unmatched: 4. The CDR3 is 14 amino acids. The germline gives CDR1 MNHEY, CDR2 SVGAGI.